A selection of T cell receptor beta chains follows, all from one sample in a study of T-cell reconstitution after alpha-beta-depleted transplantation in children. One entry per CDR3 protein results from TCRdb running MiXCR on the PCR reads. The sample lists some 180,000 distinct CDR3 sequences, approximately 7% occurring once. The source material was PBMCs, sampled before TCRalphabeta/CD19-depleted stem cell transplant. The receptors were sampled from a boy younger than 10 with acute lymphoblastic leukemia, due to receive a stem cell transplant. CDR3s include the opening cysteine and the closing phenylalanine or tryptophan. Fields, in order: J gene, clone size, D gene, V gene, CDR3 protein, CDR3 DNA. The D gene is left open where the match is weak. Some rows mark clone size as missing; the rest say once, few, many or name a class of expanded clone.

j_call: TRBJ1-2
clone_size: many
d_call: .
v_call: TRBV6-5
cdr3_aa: CASSYSTQGAGYTF
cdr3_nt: TGTGCCAGCAGTTACTCGACGCAGGGCGCTGGCTACACCTTC

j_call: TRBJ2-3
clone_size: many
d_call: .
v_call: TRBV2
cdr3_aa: CASSESGDGTRYF
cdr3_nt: TGTGCCAGCAGTGAATCTGGGGACGGGACACGGTATTTT

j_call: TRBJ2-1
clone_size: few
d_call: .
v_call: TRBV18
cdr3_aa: CASSHRGHIQTSYNEQFF
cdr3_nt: TGTGCCAGCTCACACCGGGGACATATTCAAACCTCCTACAATGAGCAGTTCTTC

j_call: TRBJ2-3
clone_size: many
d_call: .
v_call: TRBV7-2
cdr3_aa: CASSSFTGSGTDTQYF
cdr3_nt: TGTGCCAGCAGCTCATTTACAGGGTCCGGCACAGATACGCAGTATTTT

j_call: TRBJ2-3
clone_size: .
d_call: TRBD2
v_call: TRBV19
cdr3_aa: CASSIKREGDTQYF
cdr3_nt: TGTGCCAGTAGTATAAAAAGGGAGGGGGATACGCAGTATTTT

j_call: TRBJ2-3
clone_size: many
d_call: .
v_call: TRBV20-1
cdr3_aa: CSASPRGATDTQYF
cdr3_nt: TGCAGTGCTAGTCCCAGGGGCGCCACAGATACGCAGTATTTT

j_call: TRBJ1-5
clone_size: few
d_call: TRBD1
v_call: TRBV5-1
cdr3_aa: CASSDGTGQQPQHF
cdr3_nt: TGCGCCAGCAGCGATGGGACAGGGCAGCAGCCCCAGCATTTT

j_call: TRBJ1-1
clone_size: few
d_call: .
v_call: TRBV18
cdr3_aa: CASSPLLDQAFF
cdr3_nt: TGTGCCAGCTCACCGTTACTCGACCAGGCTTTCTTT

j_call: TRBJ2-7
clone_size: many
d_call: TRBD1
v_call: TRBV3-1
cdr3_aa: CASGMPGQRTYEQYF
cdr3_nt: TGTGCCAGCGGCATGCCGGGACAGCGCACCTACGAGCAGTACTTC

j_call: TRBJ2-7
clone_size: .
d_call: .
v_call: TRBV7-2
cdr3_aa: CASSLGGGAHEQYF
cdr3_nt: TGTGCCAGCAGCTTAGGTGGCGGTGCCCACGAGCAGTACTTC

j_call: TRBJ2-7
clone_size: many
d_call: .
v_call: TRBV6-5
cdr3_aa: CASSWGESYEQYF
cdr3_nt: TGTGCCAGCTCCTGGGGGGAATCCTACGAGCAGTACTTC

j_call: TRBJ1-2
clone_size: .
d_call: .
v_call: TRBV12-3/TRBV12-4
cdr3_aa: CASSSPEEGLDYGYTF
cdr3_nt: TGTGCCAGCAGTTCCCCGGAGGAGGGTTTGGACTATGGCTACACCTTC

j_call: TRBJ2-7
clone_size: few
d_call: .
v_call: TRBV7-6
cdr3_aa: CASSPFQGGGSYEQYF
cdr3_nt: TGTGCCAGCAGCCCCTTCCAAGGGGGAGGGAGCTACGAGCAGTACTTC

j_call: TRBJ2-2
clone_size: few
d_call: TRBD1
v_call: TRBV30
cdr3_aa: CAWGQGITGELFF
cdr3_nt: TGTGCCTGGGGACAGGGTATCACCGGGGAGCTGTTTTTT

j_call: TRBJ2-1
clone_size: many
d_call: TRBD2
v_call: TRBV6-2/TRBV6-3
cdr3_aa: CASSPTGLAVWYEQFF
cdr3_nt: TGTGCCAGCAGCCCGACCGGGCTAGCGGTCTGGTATGAGCAGTTCTTC

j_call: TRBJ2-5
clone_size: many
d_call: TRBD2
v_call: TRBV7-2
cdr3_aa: CASKPVGTSGETQYF
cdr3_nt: TGTGCCAGCAAACCCGTGGGGACTAGCGGGGAGACCCAGTACTTC

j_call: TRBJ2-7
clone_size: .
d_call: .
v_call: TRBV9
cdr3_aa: CASSPYYSSYEQYF
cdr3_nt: TGTGCCAGCAGCCCCTACTATTCTAGCTACGAGCAGTACTTC

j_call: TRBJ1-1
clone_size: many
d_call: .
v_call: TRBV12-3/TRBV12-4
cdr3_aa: CASSSSRAGGTEAFF
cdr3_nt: TGTGCCAGCAGTTCTTCCAGGGCGGGGGGCACTGAAGCTTTCTTT

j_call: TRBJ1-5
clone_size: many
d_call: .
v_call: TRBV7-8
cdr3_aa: CASSPPGPNQPQHF
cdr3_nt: TGTGCCAGCAGCCCCCCAGGGCCCAATCAGCCCCAGCATTTT

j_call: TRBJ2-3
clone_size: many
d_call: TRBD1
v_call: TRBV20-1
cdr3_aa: CSARVVDRGGADTQYF
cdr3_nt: TGCAGTGCTAGGGTCGTCGACAGGGGAGGCGCAGATACGCAGTATTTT